This T cell receptor (beta chain) was sequenced for a study of Ad26.COV2.S vaccination and SARS-CoV-2 variants. The wider study: Into the muscle, Ad26.COV2.S was dosed once or twice, 56 days apart.

Assay: immunoSEQ multiplex PCR; the TCRdb copy retains only in-frame clones and omits some. The sample consists of roughly 400,000 clones, less than 95% of them appearing once. Study results and limitations: Using TCR breadth and depth analyses may have led to underestimated total T cell responses. Vaccine recipients showed a spike-specific TCR breadth that was higher than in placebo recipients.

A note on this clone: Antigen unknown.

Treatment noted: roughly 18 received Ad26.COV2.S at low or high dose, single or two shots; several received placebo; per-sample allocation not given. Material that was analyzed had been drawn on day 63 after the first vaccine or placebo injection. The shot given was an Ad26 vector that makes Wuhan-strain SARS-CoV-2 spike. The receptor was derived from a person aged 18-65 years who received the Ad26.COV2.S COVID-19 vaccine or a placebo. The sequencing used peripheral blood, collected in a trial of Ad26.COV2.S vaccine versus placebo.

The CDR3 bases are TGTGCCAGCAGCCCCCTCGGACAGAGCTCCTACAATGAGCAGTTCTTC. Its protein is CASSPLGQSSYNEQFF. The chain is built from TRBV5-6 and TRBJ2-1; TRBD1 is a possible D gene (6 bases). The CDR3 contains 16 residues. The V gene lost 4 bases and the J gene lost 0 bases, with 14 bases spanning the gap. The germline V gene encodes CDR1 SGHDT and CDR2 YYEEEE. The full variable domain, its missing parts supplied by reference TRBV5-6 and TRBJ2-1, is DAGVTQSPTHLIKTRGQQVTLRCSPKSGHDTVSWYQQALGQGPQFIFQYYEEEERQRGNFPDRFSGHQFPNYSSELNVNALLLGDSALYLCASSPLGQSSYNEQFFGPGTRLTVL.